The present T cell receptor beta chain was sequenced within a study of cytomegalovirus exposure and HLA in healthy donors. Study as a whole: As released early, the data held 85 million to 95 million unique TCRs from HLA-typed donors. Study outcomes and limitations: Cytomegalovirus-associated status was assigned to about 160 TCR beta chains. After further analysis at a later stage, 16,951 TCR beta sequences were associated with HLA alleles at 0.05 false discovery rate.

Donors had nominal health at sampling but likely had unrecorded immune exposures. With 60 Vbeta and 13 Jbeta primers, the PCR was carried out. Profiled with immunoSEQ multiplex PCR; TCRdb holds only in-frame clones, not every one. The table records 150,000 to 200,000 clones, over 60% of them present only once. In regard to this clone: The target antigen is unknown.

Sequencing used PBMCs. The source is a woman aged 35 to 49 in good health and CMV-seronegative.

The DNA of the CDR3 is TGTGCCAGTATGCGCCAGGACATGAACACTGAAGCTTTCTTT. Its protein product is CASMRQDMNTEAFF. The rearrangement joins TRBV19 to TRBJ1-1; TRBD1 might be the D (5 bases). Germline CDR1 reads LNHDA; CDR2 reads SQIVND (reference sequence). CDR3 length: 14 amino acids. Trimming took off 7 bases at V and 0 bases at J, with 12 bases between the two ends.